Presented here are 7 T cell receptor beta chains from one specimen sequenced in a study of blood T cell repertoires in COVID-19 (dated by TCRdb to the early 2020s). The library was obtained by the immunoSEQ multiplex PCR assay. TCRdb retrieved this table from immuneACCESS and kept in-frame rearrangements only. Not all clones are present; in checked studies, unresolved V genes account for under half, and no reason is known for the remainder. Across this sample there are about 300,000 clones, with 70% to 90% seen only once. The ten most abundant clones make up about 7% of the sample. Specimen: peripheral blood. The receptors shown here come from a woman aged 25 to 39 who had recovered from COVID-19.

This chain joins TRBV4-3 and TRBJ2-1, with 8 nucleotides matching TRBD1. In germline, CDR1 is LGHNA, CDR2 YSLEER. V shed 5 bases, J shed 5 bases, and the junction held 14 bases outside the gene matches. The CDR3 is 17 amino acids. CDR3 loop: CASSGSPRTGTHNEQFF. The CDR3 DNA is TGCGCCAGCAGCGGAAGCCCTAGGACAGGGACACACAATGAGCAGTTCTTC.

V and J are TRBV11-2 and TRBJ2-1, with 10 bases aligning to TRBD1. CDR1 and CDR2 (germline): SGHAT, FQNNGV. The ends lost 1 base at V and 6 bases at J; junction bases unmatched: 3. The CDR3 runs 15 residues. The CDR3 protein is CASSLVGTGANEQFF. CDR3 nucleotide sequence: TGTGCCAGCAGCTTAGTGGGGACAGGGGCCAATGAGCAGTTCTTC.

The V call is TRBV9, the J call TRBJ2-2; the match to TRBD1 covers 9 bases. CDR3 length equals 15 residues. J was trimmed by 2 bases and V by 3 bases; bases with no gene match: 2. Germline lookup yields CDR1 SGDLS and CDR2 YYNGEE. The CDR3: CASSATGGNTGELFF. The CDR3, as DNA: TGTGCCAGCAGCGCCACAGGGGGCAACACCGGGGAGCTGTTTTTT.

This clone has just one count. CDR3 in amino acids: CASSLDRRNTIYF. The CDR3 DNA reads TGTGCCAGCAGCTTGGACAGACGAAACACCATATATTTT. The V call is TRBV11-2, the J call TRBJ1-3, with TRBD1 as a possible D gene (6 bases). Trimming cost V 3 bases and J 5 bases, with 8 bases left between them. Germline V CDR1 and CDR2: SGHAT, FQNNGV. This CDR3 contains 13 residues.

The chain is built from TRBV7-2 and TRBJ1-1; possible D gene TRBD1, 5 bases. The CDR3 has 15 amino acids. V was cut by 1 base and J by 10 bases, with 19 bases left in between. CDR1 SGHTA and CDR2 FQGNSA come from the germline V gene. CDR3 DNA sequence: TGTGCCAGCAGCTTAGTTGGGACTTCCTCCCGGGGAGCTTTCTTT. Translating gives CASSLVGTSSRGAFF.

The chain has TRBV20-1 and TRBJ1-1, with D tentatively TRBD1 (5 bases). The V and J ends lost 6 bases and 4 bases respectively, with 9 bases between them. Germline values: CDR1 DFQATT, CDR2 SNEGSKA (reference sequence). This CDR3 is 11 amino acids long. CDR3 coding DNA: TGCAGTGCCAGGGAATCCACTGAAGCTTTCTTT. Amino acids: CSARESTEAFF.

This clone occurred a few times. The chain links TRBV5-1 to TRBJ1-4, with D unclear. Germline assignment: CDR1 SGHRS and CDR2 YFSETQ. Trimming took off 4 bases at V and 5 bases at J, with 12 bases between the two ends. This CDR3 contains 14 residues. CDR3 sequence: CASSPGGPNEKLFF. DNA for the CDR3: TGCGCCAGCAGCCCGGGAGGGCCGAATGAAAAACTGTTTTTT.